This T cell receptor (beta chain) was captured by sequencing in a study of T-cell memory formation after mild COVID-19. The overall study: Largely, TCR clusters stayed within a single donor. Findings of the study overall: Pre-infection memory harbored some responding clones, suggesting cross-reactive memory joined. Day 37-peaking second-wave clones had unconfirmed SARS-CoV-2 specificity. Contracting CD4+ clones lay largely in CM and EM, with CD8+ ones residing in EMRA.

TCRdb analysed the 5' RACE reads with MiXCR anew, one entry per CDR3 protein. Of around 100,000 distinct CDR3 sequences in the sample, over 20% were seen once. This clonotype came up a few times. Its target is unknown. Per germline, CDR1 SGHVS and CDR2 FQNEAQ. V was cut by 5 bases and J by 0 bases, with 20 bases left in between. The CDR3 covers 18 residues. V is TRBV7-8 and J is TRBJ2-1, with D possibly matching TRBD2 (6 bases). This receptor was taken from a young man who had mild COVID-19 (a few samples of this study predate the infection). Cell type and time point are not known. Sample: PBMCs or a T cell subset sorted from them (not recorded which). CDR3 bases: TGTGCCAGCAGCCTCAACGGGGGACCCTATACCTCCTACAATGAGCAGTTCTTC. It yields the protein CASSLNGGPYTSYNEQFF.